A single sample is the source of the 14 T cell receptor beta chains below, sequenced in a study of a mutant IDH1 vaccine in newly diagnosed glioma. Time point noted: week 23, last vaccination. Vaccine doses each comprised 300 ug of mutant IDH1 20-mer peptide, with topical imiquimod. Antigen specificity for these receptors is unknown. The protocol was immunoSEQ multiplex PCR, while the TCRdb copy is restricted to in-frame clones and leaves out a portion. The profile shows roughly 70,000 clones, 84% of them singletons. Sequences were derived from PBMCs, sampled from a glioma patient whose treatment included an IDH1 peptide vaccine. Source of these receptors: a man in his late teens or twenties with glioma.

The chain combines TRBV4-1 with TRBJ2-7, with 12 bases lining up with TRBD2. This CDR3 is 17 amino acids long. The germline CDR1 and CDR2 sequences are MGHRA and YSYEKL. J gave up 0 bases and V 1 base, and 4 bases lay outside the gene matches. The CDR3 here is CASSQGLAGASSYEQYF. In DNA form, the CDR3 reads TGCGCCAGCAGCCAAGGACTAGCGGGAGCGAGCTCCTACGAGCAGTACTTC.

V and J are TRBV7-2 and TRBJ1-2; 10 nucleotides line up with TRBD1. Trimming cost V 7 bases and J 4 bases; bases outside gene matches: 9. The CDR3 consists of 15 residues. The germline CDR1 and CDR2 sequences are SGHTA and FQGNSA. DNA of the CDR3: TGTGCCAGCACCCTCGACAGGGGGCCCATCTATGGCTACACCTTC. Encoded protein: CASTLDRGPIYGYTF.

The chain carries TRBV7-8 and TRBJ1-3; D remains ambiguous. The CDR3 is 15 residues long. With 5 bases removed from V and 4 bases from J, the gap between germline ends came to 15 bases. Germline V CDR1 and CDR2: SGHVS, FQNEAQ. Here the CDR3 DNA reads TGTGCCAGCAGCCTACTAGGCCTAGGGGGAAACACCATATATTTT. This gives the protein CASSLLGLGGNTIYF.

The chain couples TRBV28 to TRBJ1-2; D gene ambiguous. The CDR3 spans 15 residues. Trimming pared 6 bases from V and 8 bases from J, leaving 22 bases between. Per germline, CDR1 MDHEN and CDR2 SYDVKM. CDR3 in DNA: TGTGCCAGCAGCTGGGCAACGGCGGGAGTAGAGGGCTACACCTTC. It is translated as CASSWATAGVEGYTF.

The V and J genes are TRBV10-3 and TRBJ2-7; 9 bases agree with TRBD1. The CDR3 runs to 15 residues. The V gene end was trimmed by 0 bases and the J gene end by 5 bases; junction bases not matched to a gene: 5. Germline-derived CDR1 and CDR2 are ENHRY and SYGVKD. CDR3 DNA: TGTGCCATCAGTGAGTCGAGGACAGGGGCCAACGAGCAGTACTTC. As protein: CAISESRTGANEQYF.

The CDR3 protein is CASSPIRRDPYGYTF. CDR3 nucleotides: TGTGCCAGCTCACCAATCCGCCGAGATCCCTATGGCTACACCTTC. The chain combines TRBV18 with TRBJ1-2; D not certain. Trimming stripped 2 bases from V and 4 bases from J, with 14 bases between. The CDR3 runs 15 residues. CDR1 and CDR2 from the germline V gene are KGHSH and LQKENI.

The chain uses TRBV9 and TRBJ1-4; D possibly corresponds to TRBD1 (5 bases). Trimming pared 4 bases from V and 6 bases from J, leaving 13 bases between. Looked up from germline, CDR1 is SGDLS and CDR2 is YYNGEE. The CDR3 contains 14 residues. The CDR3 bases are TGTGCCAGCAGCCGGGACGCGGCAGATGAAAAACTGTTTTTT. Translation: CASSRDAADEKLFF. The full variable domain, completed using reference TRBV9 and TRBJ1-4, is DSGVTQTPKHLITATGQRVTLRCSPRSGDLSVYWYQQSLDQGLQFLIQYYNGEERAKGNILERFSAQQFPDLHSELNLSSLELGDSALYFCASSRDAADEKLFFGSGTQLSVL.

This clone appeared once. The chain links TRBV30 to TRBJ1-1; no definite D call. CDR3 length: 14 amino acids. Germline-derived CDR1 and CDR2 are GTSNPN and SVGIG (reference sequence). Trimming shortened V by 6 bases and J by 1 base, and 15 bases separated the two germline ends. For the CDR3, the DNA is TGTGCCTGCCAAAGGTTTCGGGCGAACACTGAAGCTTTCTTT. This sequence encodes CACQRFRANTEAFF.

The V and J genes are TRBV5-1 and TRBJ1-4, with D possibly TRBD1 on 5 matching bases. This CDR3 is built from 15 residues. Germline CDR1 and CDR2: SGHRS and YFSETQ. V gave up 3 bases and J gave up 5 bases, with 14 bases separating them. This CDR3 is CASSSGTVQNEKLFF. CDR3 bases: TGCGCCAGCAGCTCCGGGACGGTCCAAAATGAAAAACTGTTTTTT.

The V call is TRBV7-2, the J call TRBJ2-7; 9 nucleotides agree with TRBD1. The CDR3 totals 14 residues. Germline V gene data show CDR1 as SGHTA and CDR2 as FQGNSA. Germline trimming cut 4 bases from V and 4 bases from J; bases unmatched to any gene: 5. The CDR3 here is CASSSGQGVYEQYF. CDR3 nucleotides: TGTGCCAGCAGCTCGGGACAGGGAGTATACGAGCAGTACTTC.

The rearrangement joins TRBV5-6 to TRBJ1-5, with D possibly matching TRBD1 (6 bases). V lost 2 bases and J 0 bases, leaving 12 bases between the germline ends. The CDR3 spans 16 residues. CDR1 and CDR2 from the germline V gene are SGHDT and YYEEEE. CDR3 sequence reads: CASSLRGEYSNQPQHF. The CDR3 DNA reads TGTGCCAGCAGCTTAAGGGGGGAATATAGCAATCAGCCCCAGCATTTT.

The genes are TRBV19 and TRBJ2-2; TRBD1 or TRBD2 may be the D gene (5 bases each). The CDR3 runs to 16 residues. Trimming cost V 3 bases and J 0 bases, with 11 bases left between them. Germline V gene sequence: CDR1 LNHDA, CDR2 SQIVND (reference sequence). CDR3 sequence (DNA): TGTGCCAGTAGTATTCACGGGACGGCGAACACCGGGGAGCTGTTTTTT. It encodes CASSIHGTANTGELFF.

This clone was observed a single time. This chain joins TRBV30 and TRBJ1-1; 7 positions agree with TRBD1. V was clipped by 3 bases and J by 6 bases; unmatched bases: 4. Germline V gene sequence: CDR1 GTSNPN, CDR2 SVGIG (reference sequence). The CDR3 loop spans 12 amino acids. Here the CDR3 reads CAWSQTGPEAFF. The CDR3, as DNA: TGTGCCTGGAGCCAGACAGGGCCTGAAGCTTTCTTT.

CDR3 amino acids: CASSPQTGYDQPQHF. In nucleotides, the CDR3 is TGCGCCAGCAGCCCTCAGACAGGGTATGATCAGCCCCAGCATTTT. The chain is built from TRBV4-3 and TRBJ1-5, with 7 bases that match TRBD1. The CDR3 totals 15 residues. CDR1 and CDR2 from the germline V gene are LGHNA and YSLEER. Trimming cost V 4 bases and J 5 bases; bases outside gene matches: 8.